This TCR beta chain was profiled in a study of cytomegalovirus exposure and HLA in healthy donors. V lost 3 bases, J lost 6 bases, and 11 bases lay in between. This CDR3 has 13 amino acids. Per the germline V gene, CDR1 is LNHDA and CDR2 is SQIVND (reference sequence). The study's findings and limits: The authors later linked a missense DCLRE1C variant to TCR beta V- and J-gene trimming. CMV antigen specificity of a few CMV-associated chains was confirmed in vitro. From TCR beta sequences, most subjects' HLA-A and HLA-B alleles were reportedly predicted accurately.

It was with 60 Vbeta and 13 Jbeta primers that the PCR ran. Sequenced by immunoSEQ multiplex PCR; TCRdb stores in-frame clones only, minus some. The data show some 190,000 clones, around a tenth seen once. In the case of this clone: Its target is not known.

The chain is built from TRBV19 and TRBJ1-1, with D perhaps TRBD1 (6 bases). This receptor was taken from a woman in her thirties in good health and CMV-seropositive. The sequencing sample was made of PBMCs. CDR3 DNA: TGTGCCAGTAGTATTCGCCGACAGGCTGAAGCTTTCTTT. It is translated as CASSIRRQAEAFF.